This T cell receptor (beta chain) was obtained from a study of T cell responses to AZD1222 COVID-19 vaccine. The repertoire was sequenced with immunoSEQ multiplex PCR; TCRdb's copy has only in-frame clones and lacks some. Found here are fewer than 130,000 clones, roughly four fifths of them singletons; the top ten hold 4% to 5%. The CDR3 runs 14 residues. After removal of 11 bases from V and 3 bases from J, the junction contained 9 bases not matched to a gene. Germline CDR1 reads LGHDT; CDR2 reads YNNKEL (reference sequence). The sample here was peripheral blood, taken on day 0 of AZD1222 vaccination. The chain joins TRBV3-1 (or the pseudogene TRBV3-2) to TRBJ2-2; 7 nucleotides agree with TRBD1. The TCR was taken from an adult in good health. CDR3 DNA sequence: TGTGCCGGCAACAGGGGAGTGGACACCGGGGAGCTGTTTTTT. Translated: CAGNRGVDTGELFF.